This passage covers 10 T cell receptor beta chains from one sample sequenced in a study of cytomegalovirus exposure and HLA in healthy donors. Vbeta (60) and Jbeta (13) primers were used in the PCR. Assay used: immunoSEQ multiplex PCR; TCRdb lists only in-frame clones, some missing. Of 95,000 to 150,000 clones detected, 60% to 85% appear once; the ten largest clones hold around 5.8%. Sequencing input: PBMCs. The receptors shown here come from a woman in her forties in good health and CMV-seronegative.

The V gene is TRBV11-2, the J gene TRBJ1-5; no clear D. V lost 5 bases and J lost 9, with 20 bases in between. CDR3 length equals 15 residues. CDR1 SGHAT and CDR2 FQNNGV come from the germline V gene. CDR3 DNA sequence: TGTGCCAGCAGCCGGGCGGAGAAAAGGGAGTCGCCCCAGCATTTT. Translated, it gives CASSRAEKRESPQHF.

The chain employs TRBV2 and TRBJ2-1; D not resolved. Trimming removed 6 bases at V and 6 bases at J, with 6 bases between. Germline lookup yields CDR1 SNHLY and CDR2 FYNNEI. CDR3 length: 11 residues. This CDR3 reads CASRQSNEQFF. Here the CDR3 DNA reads TGTGCCAGCAGACAGAGCAATGAGCAGTTCTTC. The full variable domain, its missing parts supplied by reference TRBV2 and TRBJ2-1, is EPEVTQTPSHQVTQMGQEVILRCVPISNHLYFYWYRQILGQKVEFLVSFYNNEISEKSEIFDDQFSVERPDGSNFTLKIRSTKLEDSAMYFCASRQSNEQFFGPGTRLTVL.

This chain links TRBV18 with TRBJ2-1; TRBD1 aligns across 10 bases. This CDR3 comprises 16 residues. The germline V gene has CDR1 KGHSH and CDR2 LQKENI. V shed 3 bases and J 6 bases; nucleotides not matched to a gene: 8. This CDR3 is CASSPPTGGAINEQFF. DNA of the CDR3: TGTGCCAGCTCACCGCCGACAGGGGGCGCGATCAATGAGCAGTTCTTC.

The CDR3 region is CASSSLAGNTDTQYF. The DNA of the CDR3 is TGTGCCAGCAGTTCTTTAGCGGGGAACACAGATACGCAGTATTTT. This chain uses TRBV6-1 with TRBJ2-3; 8 nucleotides line up with TRBD2. The J segment lost 2 bases and the V segment lost 5 bases, leaving 6 bases of the junction unmatched. CDR3 length: 15 amino acids. The V gene's germline CDR1 is MNHNS and CDR2 SASEGT.

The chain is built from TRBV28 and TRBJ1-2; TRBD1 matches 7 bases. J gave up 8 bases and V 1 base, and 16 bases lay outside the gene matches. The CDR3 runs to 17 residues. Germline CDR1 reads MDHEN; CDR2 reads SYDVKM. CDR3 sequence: CASSLSPEGADKGGYTF. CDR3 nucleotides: TGTGCCAGCAGTTTATCCCCCGAGGGGGCCGACAAAGGGGGCTACACCTTC.

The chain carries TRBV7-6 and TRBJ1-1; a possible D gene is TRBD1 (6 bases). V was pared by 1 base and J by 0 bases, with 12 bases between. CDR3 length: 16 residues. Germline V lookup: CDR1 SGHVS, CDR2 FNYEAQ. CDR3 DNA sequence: TGTGCCAGCAGCTTAGGCACCAGGGGATTGAACACTGAAGCTTTCTTT. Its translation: CASSLGTRGLNTEAFF.

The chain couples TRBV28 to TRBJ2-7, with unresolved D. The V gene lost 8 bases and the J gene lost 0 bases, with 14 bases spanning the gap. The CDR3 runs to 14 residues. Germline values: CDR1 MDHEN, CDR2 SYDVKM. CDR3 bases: TGTGCCAGCTTAGATCGAGCGTTCTCCTACGAGCAGTACTTC. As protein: CASLDRAFSYEQYF.

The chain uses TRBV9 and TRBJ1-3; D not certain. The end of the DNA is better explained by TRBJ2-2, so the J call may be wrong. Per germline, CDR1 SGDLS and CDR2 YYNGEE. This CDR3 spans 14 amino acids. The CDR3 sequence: CASSVRPLPGELFF. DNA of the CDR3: TGTGCCAGCAGCGTAAGACCCTTACCCGGGGAGCTGTTTTTT.

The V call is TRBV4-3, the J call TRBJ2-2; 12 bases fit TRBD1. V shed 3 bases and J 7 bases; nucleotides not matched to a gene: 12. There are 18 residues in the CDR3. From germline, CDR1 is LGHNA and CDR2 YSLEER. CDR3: CASSQDRDRGLGVGELFF. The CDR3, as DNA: TGCGCCAGCAGCCAGGACCGGGACAGGGGGCTAGGGGTCGGGGAGCTGTTTTTT.

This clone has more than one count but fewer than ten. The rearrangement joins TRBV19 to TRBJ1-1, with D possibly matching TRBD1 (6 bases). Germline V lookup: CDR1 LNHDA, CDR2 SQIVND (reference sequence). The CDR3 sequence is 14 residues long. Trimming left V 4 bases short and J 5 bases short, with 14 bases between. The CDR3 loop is CASSTQPDSTEAFF. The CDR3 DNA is TGTGCCAGTAGTACTCAACCGGACAGTACTGAAGCTTTCTTT.